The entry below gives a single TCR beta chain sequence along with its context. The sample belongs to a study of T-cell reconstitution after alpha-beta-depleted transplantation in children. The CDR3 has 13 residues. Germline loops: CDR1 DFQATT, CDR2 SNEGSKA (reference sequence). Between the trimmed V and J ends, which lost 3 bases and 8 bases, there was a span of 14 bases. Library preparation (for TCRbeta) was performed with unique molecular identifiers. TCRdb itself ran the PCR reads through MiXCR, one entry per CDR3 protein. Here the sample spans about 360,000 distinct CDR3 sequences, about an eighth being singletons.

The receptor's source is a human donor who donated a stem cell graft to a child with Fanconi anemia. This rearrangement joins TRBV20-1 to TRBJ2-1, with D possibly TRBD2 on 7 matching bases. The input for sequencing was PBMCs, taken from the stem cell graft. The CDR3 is CSASDRGGDEQFF. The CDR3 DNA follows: TGCAGTGCTAGTGACCGAGGGGGGGATGAGCAGTTCTTC.